These 9 T cell receptor beta chains originate from one sample sequenced in a study of T cells after yellow fever vaccination. TCRdb itself ran the 5' RACE reads through MiXCR, one entry per CDR3 protein. The sample yields about 320,000 distinct CDR3 sequences, approximately 11% seen once. The specimen was CD4+ T cells sorted from PBMCs, collected 45 days after the yellow fever booster vaccination. These receptors originate from a young man who received the YFV17D yellow fever vaccine.

This rearrangement joins TRBV4-2 to TRBJ2-5; TRBD2 matches at 11 bases. This CDR3 has 21 residues. CDR1 is LGHNA, CDR2 YNFKEQ, per germline. J was trimmed by 1 base and V by 0 bases; bases with no gene match: 16. Written as DNA, the CDR3 is TGTGCCAGCAGCCAAGATAGACTAGCGGGGCCCCTTTCCCAACCCCAAGAGACCCAGTACTTC. Translated, it gives CASSQDRLAGPLSQPQETQYF.

The gene calls are TRBV5-1 and TRBJ2-2; D remains ambiguous. The CDR3 is 13 residues long. Germline lookup yields CDR1 SGHRS and CDR2 YFSETQ. V was trimmed by 1 base and J by 4 bases, leaving 5 bases between them. The CDR3 sequence is CASSLLPTGELFF. DNA of the CDR3: TGCGCCAGCAGCTTGCTCCCCACCGGGGAGCTGTTTTTT.

The V and J genes are TRBV7-8 and TRBJ2-7; 7 nucleotides match TRBD1. CDR3 length equals 15 residues. V was clipped by 11 bases and J by 0 bases; unmatched bases: 13. Per the germline V gene, CDR1 is SGHVS and CDR2 is FQNEAQ. CDR3 protein: CAPAVSRDSSYEQYV. The CDR3 DNA sequence: TGTGCCCCAGCCGTAAGTAGGGACAGCTCCTACGAGCAGTACGTC.

The V gene is TRBV6-2 or TRBV6-3, the J gene TRBJ1-2; tentatively, D is TRBD1 (6 bases). The V end lost 6 bases, the J end lost 6 bases, and 11 bases lay between the germline ends. The CDR3 sequence is 12 residues long. Germline V gene data show CDR1 as MNHEY and CDR2 as SVGEGT. CDR3 DNA: TGTGCCAGCAGAGCGAACAGGGATGGCTACACCTTC. It encodes CASRANRDGYTF.

This clonotype was observed many times. The J gene is TRBJ1-5, the V gene TRBV4-3; the match to TRBD1 covers 8 bases. From germline, CDR1 is LGHNA and CDR2 YSLEER. This CDR3 region has 19 residues. V trimming: 0 bases; J trimming: 6 bases; junction bases outside the gene matches: 16. The CDR3 region is CASSQDLDREFGQRQPQHF. DNA for the CDR3: TGCGCCAGCAGCCAAGATCTGGACAGGGAGTTCGGTCAGCGTCAGCCCCAGCATTTT.

The rearrangement joins TRBV4-3 to TRBJ2-5, with D perhaps TRBD2 (6 bases). This CDR3 spans 17 amino acids. Trimming took off 0 bases at V and 3 bases at J, with 17 bases between the two ends. CDR1 is LGHNA and CDR2 is YSLEER in the germline V gene. CDR3 amino acids: CASSQDLKGRREETQYF. The DNA of the CDR3 is TGCGCCAGCAGCCAAGATCTGAAGGGAAGGAGGGAAGAGACCCAGTACTTC.

The CDR3 region has the DNA TGCGCCAGCAGCTTGGCGCCGGGTGCGGATACGCAGTATTTT. It encodes CASSLAPGADTQYF. The J gene is TRBJ2-3, the V gene TRBV5-1; D remains unclear. V dropped 0 bases and J dropped 6 bases, with 11 bases sitting between them. There are 14 residues in the CDR3. Germline assignment: CDR1 SGHRS and CDR2 YFSETQ.

This clonotype has a count of ten or more. This sequence joins TRBV5-1 and TRBJ2-1; 12 bases agree with TRBD2. Trimming removed 4 bases from V and 8 bases from J; junction bases left unmatched: 10. Germline V lookup: CDR1 SGHRS, CDR2 YFSETQ. CDR3 size: 16 residues. CDR3 loop: CASSVTSGGMGHEQFF. CDR3 sequence (DNA): TGCGCCAGCAGCGTGACTAGCGGGGGCATGGGGCATGAGCAGTTCTTC.

This clonotype occurred a few times. The rearrangement joins TRBV7-9 to TRBJ1-5; 11 nucleotides match TRBD1. V lost 4 bases and J lost 4; bases outside the gene matches: 6. Per the germline V gene, CDR1 is SEHNR and CDR2 is FQNEAQ (reference sequence). This CDR3 comprises 16 residues. The CDR3 loop is CASSSGQGALNQPQHF. CDR3 nucleotide sequence: TGTGCCAGCAGCTCAGGACAGGGGGCTCTGAATCAGCCCCAGCATTTT. The variable domain in full, completed from reference TRBV7-9 and TRBJ1-5, reads DTGVSQNPRHKITKRGQNVTFRCDPISEHNRLYWYRQTLGQGPEFLTYFQNEAQLEKSRLLSDRFSAERPKGSFSTLEIQRTEQGDSAMYLCASSSGQGALNQPQHFGDGTRLSIL.